Shown below are 9 T cell receptor beta chains from a single sample sequenced in a study of shared clonotypes between healthy human individuals. The data were produced by immunoSEQ multiplex PCR, yet TCRdb's version contains in-frame clones alone and is incomplete. Of about 1 million clones in the sample, around 74% were seen once. The sequenced sample consisted of memory CD4+ T cells sorted from blood. The subset is: CD45RA-negative fraction. Every receptor here comes from a man in his late teens or twenties in good health.

The CDR3 reads CAIRSGSGAVYNEQFF. CDR3 nucleotide sequence: TGTGCCATCAGATCCGGTAGCGGGGCTGTATACAATGAGCAGTTCTTC. The V and J genes are TRBV10-3 and TRBJ2-1; 8 bases map to TRBD2. Germline values: CDR1 ENHRY, CDR2 SYGVKD. Losses at the gene ends were 6 bases for V and 4 bases for J; bases not matched to a gene: 11. The CDR3 covers 16 residues.

The gene calls are TRBV11-3 and TRBJ1-1; TRBD1 might be the D (6 bases). This CDR3 has 15 residues. The germline V gene encodes CDR1 SGHNT and CDR2 YENEEA. The V end was cut by 2 bases, the J end by 1 base, with 11 bases between. The CDR3 DNA sequence: TGTGCCAGCAGCTTAAGTCAGGGGACGAACACTGAAGCTTTCTTT. It codes for CASSLSQGTNTEAFF.

The rearrangement joins TRBV6-5 to TRBJ1-2; D is unresolved. This CDR3 has 15 residues. CDR1 and CDR2 (germline): MNHEY, SVGAGI. Trimming pared 0 bases from V and 8 bases from J, leaving 16 bases between. In DNA, the CDR3 is TGTGCCAGCAGTTACTCGCGTCTAACCTCTATGGGCTACACCTTC. Its protein is CASSYSRLTSMGYTF.

This clone came up once. The chain joins TRBV5-1 to TRBJ2-4; D unclear. Germline CDR1 reads SGHRS; CDR2 reads YFSETQ. The V and J ends lost 0 bases and 6 bases respectively, with 10 bases between them. This CDR3 is built from 14 residues. CDR3 residues: CASSLGEMGNIQYF. CDR3 DNA sequence: TGCGCCAGCAGCTTGGGTGAAATGGGAAACATTCAGTACTTC. The entire variable domain, with the rest obtained from reference TRBV5-1 and TRBJ2-4, is as follows: KAGVTQTPRYLIKTRGQQVTLSCSPISGHRSVSWYQQTPGQGLQFLFEYFSETQRNKGNFPGRFSGRQFSNSRSEMNVSTLELGDSALYLCASSLGEMGNIQYFGAGTRLSVL.

This clone was picked up one time. V and J are TRBV9 and TRBJ1-3; 7 nucleotides align to TRBD1. The junction had 8 bases not matched to a gene; V was cut back by 4 bases and J by 1 base. Per the germline V gene, CDR1 is SGDLS and CDR2 is YYNGEE. The CDR3 spans 16 residues. CDR3 loop: CASSRQGGDSGNTIYF. CDR3 sequence (DNA): TGTGCCAGCAGCCGGCAGGGGGGCGATTCTGGAAACACCATATATTTT.

The DNA of the CDR3 is TGTGCCAGCAGCCAAGACGGGGGGGGCTACACAGATACGCAGTATTTT. Protein sequence: CASSQDGGGYTDTQYF. The V gene is TRBV4-2, the J gene TRBJ2-3, with 8 positions matching TRBD2. CDR1 and CDR2 (germline): LGHNA, YNFKEQ. J lost 2 bases, V lost 0 bases, and 4 bases had no gene match. CDR3 length: 16 amino acids.

The chain's CDR3 is CASSWRGSGVVNEQFF. The CDR3 DNA is TGTGCCAGCAGCTGGAGGGGGTCGGGTGTGGTCAATGAGCAGTTCTTC. The chain joins TRBV5-6 to TRBJ2-1; D might be TRBD1 or TRBD2, each matching 6 bases. There are 16 residues in the CDR3. V lost 3 bases and J 6 bases, leaving 19 bases between the germline ends. Germline assignment: CDR1 SGHDT and CDR2 YYEEEE. The full variable domain, rest sourced from reference TRBV5-6 and TRBJ2-1, is DAGVTQSPTHLIKTRGQQVTLRCSPKSGHDTVSWYQQALGQGPQFIFQYYEEEERQRGNFPDRFSGHQFPNYSSELNVNALLLGDSALYLCASSWRGSGVVNEQFFGPGTRLTVL.

This rearrangement joins TRBV19 to TRBJ1-4; TRBD1 matches 9 bases. The CDR3 totals 18 residues. Trimming cost V 7 bases and J 2 bases; bases outside gene matches: 14. In germline, CDR1 is LNHDA, CDR2 SQIVND (reference sequence). The CDR3 loop reads CASTTSEQGAATNEKLFF. CDR3 coding DNA: TGTGCCAGTACCACCTCAGAACAGGGGGCTGCCACTAATGAAAAACTGTTTTTT. The full variable domain, rest sourced from reference TRBV19 and TRBJ1-4, is DGGITQSPKYLFRKEGQNVTLSCEQNLNHDAMYWYRQDPGQGLRLIYYSQIVNDFQKGDIAEGYSVSREKKESFPLTVTSAQKNPTAFYLCASTTSEQGAATNEKLFFGSGTQLSVL.

The chain has TRBV10-2 and TRBJ1-1; TRBD1 might be the D (6 bases). The CDR3 is 17 amino acids. V lost 6 bases and J 0 bases, leaving 20 bases between the germline ends. From germline, CDR1 is WSHSY and CDR2 SAAADI. As DNA, the CDR3 is TGCGCCAGCAGGAGGGGCGGGGGCAGAATACTGAACACTGAAGCTTTCTTT. Translation gives CASRRGGGRILNTEAFF.